The source of this T cell receptor (beta chain) is a study of blood T cells in healthy people across ages. The sample holds a few counts of this clonotype. The use of a sample-barcoded 5' primer and a J-beta primer mix characterized a second PCR of roughly 6 to 11 cycles. TCRdb fed the 5' RACE reads into MiXCR, producing one record per CDR3 protein. The sample lists approximately 800,000 distinct CDR3 sequences, 20% to 30% occurring once. Germline V lookup: CDR1 SNHLY, CDR2 FYNNEI. The CDR3 length is 15 residues. The ends lost 6 bases at V and 7 bases at J; junction bases unmatched: 6. Another study also made use of these data, one on T cells of mothers and their children. That work states: Over 9 million reads per mother and some 3 million per child were obtained.

Sequenced input: blood. V usage is TRBV2 and J usage is TRBJ2-1; 13 nucleotides match TRBD2. This TCR came from a boy aged 10-17 years in good health. The CDR3, as DNA: TGTGCCAGCAGAGGCCGGACTAGCGGGAGAAATGAGCAGTTCTTC. Protein product: CASRGRTSGRNEQFF. The full variable domain, rest sourced from reference TRBV2 and TRBJ2-1, is EPEVTQTPSHQVTQMGQEVILRCVPISNHLYFYWYRQILGQKVEFLVSFYNNEISEKSEIFDDQFSVERPDGSNFTLKIRSTKLEDSAMYFCASRGRTSGRNEQFFGPGTRLTVL.